This is a list of T cell receptor beta chains from one sample in a study of beta chain features in type 1 diabetes. Assay: immunoSEQ multiplex PCR; the TCRdb copy retains only in-frame clones and omits some. There are 200,000 to 300,000 clones in the sample; over 11% occur only once, and 0.015% to 0.02% lies in the top ten. What was sequenced was naive CD4+ T cells from blood. These receptors all stem from a young man with type 1 diabetes. The CDR3 runs from the conserved cysteine through the conserved F or W. The order of the fields is J gene, clone size, CDR3 length, D gene, V gene, CDR3 DNA, CDR3 protein. The D gene is left open where the match is weak. The size entry is marked missing in some rows and otherwise reads once, few, many or a size class.

>TRBJ1-6|NA|13|TRBD1|TRBV11-2
TGTGCCAGCAGCTCAGACAGGGGTTCACCCCTCCACTTT
CASSSDRGSPLHF
>TRBJ2-7|NA|16|TRBD1|TRBV19
TGTGCCAGTAGTACCCTCCGGGACAGGGGGCTCTACGAGCAGTACTTC
CASSTLRDRGLYEQYF
>TRBJ2-7|NA|15|TRBD2|TRBV2
TGTGCCAGCCGTTACGAGACTAGCGTCGTCTACGAGCAGTACTTC
CASRYETSVVYEQYF
>TRBJ2-7|few|13|TRBD1|TRBV5-1
TGCGCCAGCAGCGCTGAACAGGGGATCGAGCAGTACTTC
CASSAEQGIEQYF
>TRBJ2-5|few|13|NA|TRBV29-1
TGCAGCGTGGAGGGTTGGTTACAAGAGACCCAGTACTTC
CSVEGWLQETQYF
>TRBJ2-2|few|13|TRBD1|TRBV5-1
TGCGCCAGCAGCAACAGGGGTCCCGGGGAGCTGTTTTTT
CASSNRGPGELFF
>TRBJ2-7|few|11|NA|TRBV6-5
TGTGCCAGCAGGAGAAACTACGAGCAGTACTTC
CASRRNYEQYF
>TRBJ1-1|few|13|NA|TRBV19
TGTGCCAGTAGTATCCAGGGCGGCACTGAAGCTTTCTTT
CASSIQGGTEAFF
>TRBJ1-1|NA|13|NA|TRBV18
TGTGCCAGCCAGGCGGGGGAGTCCACTGAAGCTTTCTTT
CASQAGESTEAFF
>TRBJ2-1|NA|15|TRBD2|TRBV6-5
TGTGCCAGCAGTTACTCAGGACTAGGGATCAATGAGCAGTTCTTC
CASSYSGLGINEQFF
>TRBJ1-1|few|16|NA|TRBV5-4
TGTGCCAGCAGCTTACAACCCGGGACAACGAACACTGAAGCTTTCTTT
CASSLQPGTTNTEAFF
>TRBJ2-7|NA|17|TRBD2|TRBV7-9
TGTGCCAGCAGCTTTCTAGCGGGAGGGCCTCCCCAATACGAGCAGTACTTC
CASSFLAGGPPQYEQYF
>TRBJ2-7|NA|11|NA|TRBV20-1
TGCAGTGCTTCCTCTCTACACGAGCAGTACTTC
CSASSLHEQYF
>TRBJ2-1|NA|16|TRBD2|TRBV5-1
TGCGCCAGCAGCGTCCCGGGACTAGCGGGAGGAAATGAGCAGTTCTTC
CASSVPGLAGGNEQFF
>TRBJ2-1|NA|15|NA|TRBV7-9
TGTGCCAGCAGCCCTATCCCGTCCCCATACAATGAGCAGTTCTTC
CASSPIPSPYNEQFF
>TRBJ2-3|NA|13|NA|TRBV7-8
TGTGCCAGCAGCCGGCCGGGGGAAGATACGCAGTATTTT
CASSRPGEDTQYF
>TRBJ2-1|NA|14|TRBD1|TRBV5-4
TGTGCCAGCAGAACAGGGGATTCCTACAATGAGCAGTTCTTC
CASRTGDSYNEQFF
>TRBJ1-1|few|15|TRBD1|TRBV5-6
TGTGCCAGCAGCTTAGAGGACAGGGGAAGCACTGAAGCTTTCTTT
CASSLEDRGSTEAFF
>TRBJ1-2|NA|19|NA|TRBV14
TGTGCCAGCAGCCAAGATGAACACCTGGGCAATCCTTTAGGCTATGGCTACACCTTC
CASSQDEHLGNPLGYGYTF
>TRBJ1-6|NA|14|NA|TRBV5-1
TGCGCCAGCAGCTTGTGGGAGCTTAATTCACCCCTCCACTTT
CASSLWELNSPLHF
>TRBJ2-1|NA|14|NA|TRBV5-1
TGCGCCAGCAGCTTGCAGGGCGGGATAGGTGAGCAGTTCTTC
CASSLQGGIGEQFF
>TRBJ2-5|NA|18|TRBD2|TRBV27
TGTGCCAGCAGAAGAAAGCCGGCTAGCGGGAGTTTCGTGGAGACCCAGTACTTC
CASRRKPASGSFVETQYF
>TRBJ2-7|NA|13|NA|TRBV5-1
TGCGCCAGCAGCTCCTCTACAGGGAACGAGCAGTACTTC
CASSSSTGNEQYF
>TRBJ2-7|NA|14|TRBD2|TRBV6-1
TGTGCCAGCAGTAGACTAGCGGCCTCCTACGAGCAGTACTTC
CASSRLAASYEQYF
>TRBJ2-2|NA|15|TRBD2|TRBV7-8
TGTGCCAGCAGCCCGGCGGGAGGGGGTACCGGGGAGCTGTTTTTT
CASSPAGGGTGELFF
>TRBJ2-4|few|13|NA|TRBV4-1
TGCGCCAGCAGCCAAGATGGGGCGGACATTCAGTACTTC
CASSQDGADIQYF
>TRBJ2-7|NA|15|TRBD2|TRBV6-6
TGTGCCAGCAGTTCCTTGAGCGGGAGGCCCCACGAGCAGTACTTC
CASSSLSGRPHEQYF
>TRBJ2-2|NA|14|NA|TRBV30
TGTGCCTGGATGAATGGCAGGGTCACCGGGGAGCTGTTTTTT
CAWMNGRVTGELFF